The rows below give T cell receptor beta chains drawn from one sample of a study of T cell responses to AZD1222 COVID-19 vaccine. Some clones are missing from TCRdb's copy, which holds only in-frame ones; the method was immunoSEQ multiplex PCR. This table holds under 70,000 clones, approximately 80% found once. This specimen was peripheral blood, taken on day 0 of AZD1222 vaccination. Source of these receptors: an adult in good health. Each CDR3 is given with its conserved first and last residue. The D gene is left open where the match is weak. Clone size appears in some rows only: once, few, many, or a class for an expanded clone.

clone size | J gene | V gene | D gene | CDR3 protein | CDR3 DNA
- | TRBJ2-1 | TRBV29-1 | - | CSVGGWGNNEQFF | TGCAGCGTTGGAGGGTGGGGGAACAATGAGCAGTTCTTC
- | TRBJ1-4 | TRBV29-1 | - | CSVAGAANEKLFF | TGCAGCGTTGCGGGGGCAGCTAATGAAAAACTGTTTTTT
- | TRBJ1-1 | TRBV7-2 | - | CASSFEGVRANTEAFF | TGTGCCAGCAGCTTTGAAGGGGTTCGCGCGAACACTGAAGCTTTCTTT
- | TRBJ2-1 | TRBV19 | TRBD2 | CATAGLAGGRNEQFF | TGTGCCACCGCGGGACTAGCGGGAGGAAGGAATGAGCAGTTCTTC
- | TRBJ2-7 | TRBV10-3 | - | CAISQRLTLYEQYF | TGTGCCATCAGTCAGCGGTTAACGCTTTACGAGCAGTACTTC
- | TRBJ1-4 | TRBV9 | - | CASSVGSGNSPKLFF | TGTGCCAGCAGCGTGGGTAGTGGGAACTCTCCAAAACTGTTTTTT
- | TRBJ1-1 | TRBV4-3 | - | CASSQDGQPNTEAFF | TGCGCCAGCAGCCAAGATGGGCAGCCGAACACTGAAGCTTTCTTT
- | TRBJ1-4 | TRBV10-3 | TRBD1 | CAISRDRVREKLFF | TGTGCCATCAGTCGAGACAGGGTGAGGGAAAAACTGTTTTTT
- | TRBJ1-1 | TRBV7-2 | - | CASSLRSTEAFF | TGTGCCAGCAGCTTAAGGAGCACTGAAGCTTTCTTT
many | TRBJ2-7 | TRBV30 | - | CAWSVLAGAEEYF | TGTGCCTGGAGTGTACTGGCCGGGGCTGAGGAGTACTTC
- | TRBJ1-1 | TRBV28 | - | CASSLGGYWGNTEAFF | TGTGCCAGCAGTTTAGGGGGGTATTGGGGGAACACTGAAGCTTTCTTT
- | TRBJ1-6 | TRBV12-3/TRBV12-4 | - | CASSLQNGSPLHF | TGTGCCAGCAGTTTACAGAACGGTTCACCCCTCCACTTT
- | TRBJ2-7 | TRBV28 | TRBD2 | CASLKLAGVTEQYF | TGTGCCAGCCTTAAACTAGCGGGAGTTACGGAGCAGTACTTC
once | TRBJ2-7 | TRBV30 | TRBD1 | CAWSGQDTYEQYF | TGTGCCTGGAGCGGACAGGACACCTACGAGCAGTACTTC
- | TRBJ1-2 | TRBV14 | - | CASSQGTGHKGGYTF | TGTGCCAGCAGCCAAGGGACGGGCCACAAGGGTGGCTACACCTTC
- | TRBJ1-4 | TRBV18 | TRBD1 | CASSLNRGNVEKLFF | TGTGCCAGCTCCCTCAACAGGGGGAATGTTGAAAAACTGTTTTTT
- | TRBJ2-2 | TRBV7-3 | TRBD2 | CASSLGRREGNTGELFF | TGTGCCAGCAGCTTAGGACGGCGGGAGGGTAACACCGGGGAGCTGTTTTTT
- | TRBJ2-5 | TRBV7-2 | - | CASTALRETQYF | TGTGCCAGCACCGCCCTGAGGGAGACCCAGTACTTC
- | TRBJ1-2 | TRBV19 | - | CASSITRYGAGSGYTF | TGTGCCAGTAGTATAACCCGCTACGGGGCCGGCTCTGGCTACACCTTC
- | TRBJ2-7 | TRBV5-1 | - | CASSLAFLGRSYEQYF | TGCGCCAGCAGCTTGGCGTTCTTAGGGAGATCCTACGAGCAGTACTTC
once | TRBJ2-3 | TRBV12-3/TRBV12-4 | - | CASSLPDTQYF | TGTGCCAGCAGTTTGCCAGATACGCAGTATTTT
- | TRBJ2-3 | TRBV27 | - | CASSYQPQGDTQYF | TGTGCCAGCAGTTATCAGCCTCAGGGAGATACGCAGTATTTT
- | TRBJ2-7 | TRBV3-1/TRBV3-2 | - | CASSQGGGLYEQYF | TGTGCCAGCAGCCAAGGTGGGGGCCTCTACGAGCAGTACTTC
- | TRBJ2-5 | TRBV19 | - | CASSPPGPFQETQYF | TGTGCCAGTTCCCCCCCGGGACCCTTCCAAGAGACCCAGTACTTC
- | TRBJ1-2 | TRBV12-3/TRBV12-4 | - | CASSPGGTYGYTF | TGTGCCAGCAGTCCCGGGGGAACTTATGGCTACACCTTC
- | TRBJ2-2 | TRBV28 | - | CASSLAQINTGELFF | TGTGCCAGCAGTTTGGCCCAGATAAACACCGGGGAGCTGTTTTTT
- | TRBJ1-5 | TRBV28 | TRBD1 | CASRGTGVIQPQHF | TGTGCCAGCAGAGGGACAGGGGTAATTCAGCCCCAGCATTTT
- | TRBJ2-1 | TRBV11-1 | TRBD2 | CASSLPGTSGKNEQFF | TGTGCCAGCAGCTTACCCGGGACTAGCGGGAAGAATGAGCAGTTCTTC
- | TRBJ1-5 | TRBV18 | - | CASSPRGPVDQPQHF | TGTGCCAGCTCACCACGGGGGCCAGTCGATCAGCCCCAGCATTTT
- | TRBJ2-7 | TRBV9 | - | CASSVGGTNWEYEQYF | TGTGCCAGCAGCGTAGGGGGGACGAATTGGGAGTACGAGCAGTACTTC
- | TRBJ1-4 | TRBV28 | - | CASSQWTGGEKLFF | TGTGCCAGCAGTCAGTGGACCGGCGGGGAAAAACTGTTTTTT
- | TRBJ1-1 | TRBV7-2 | TRBD1 | CASSLGTANLEAFF | TGTGCCAGCAGCCTAGGGACAGCCAACCTTGAAGCTTTCTTT
- | TRBJ2-5 | TRBV3-1/TRBV3-2 | TRBD1 | CASSPPDRGRQETQYF | TGTGCCAGCAGCCCACCGGACAGGGGGCGCCAAGAGACCCAGTACTTC
- | TRBJ1-6 | TRBV14 | - | CASSQGQLNSPLHF | TGTGCCAGCAGCCAAGGACAGTTAAATTCACCCCTCCACTTT
- | TRBJ1-2 | TRBV18 | - | CASSPREGVRVPYGYTF | TGTGCCAGCTCACCACGCGAGGGGGTCAGGGTTCCCTATGGCTACACCTTC
- | TRBJ1-2 | TRBV3-1/TRBV3-2 | TRBD1 | CASSQRTGGGYTF | TGTGCCAGCAGCCAGCGGACAGGGGGAGGCTACACCTTC
- | TRBJ1-2 | TRBV4-2 | - | CASSKNGYTF | TGTGCCAGCAGCAAAAATGGCTACACCTTC
- | TRBJ1-2 | TRBV27 | - | CATWTPPSYGYTF | TGTGCCACTTGGACCCCTCCATCGTATGGCTACACCTTC
once | TRBJ2-7 | TRBV15 | - | CATSRVGRANDEQYF | TGTGCCACCAGCAGAGTAGGCAGGGCCAACGACGAGCAGTACTTC
once | TRBJ1-1 | TRBV7-2 | - | CASSPGRANTEAFF | TGTGCCAGCAGCCCAGGCAGGGCGAACACTGAAGCTTTCTTT